Shown below are 8 T cell receptor beta chains from a single sample sequenced in a study of OX40 agonist ivuxolimab in advanced cancers. Data came from immunoSEQ multiplex PCR; TCRdb stores just in-frame clones and leaves some out. Of 60,000 to 85,000 clones in the sample, approximately 90% were seen once. This material consisted of CD4+ or CD8+ T cells sorted from blood, taken in a trial of the OX40 agonist ivuxolimab. Source of these receptors: an adult with an advanced solid tumor such as melanoma, head and neck, liver or kidney cancer.

The CDR3 protein is CASSQEGPGIVSEQYF. In DNA, the CDR3 is TGTGCCAGCAGCCAAGAAGGCCCAGGAATCGTATCCGAGCAGTACTTC. This rearrangement joins TRBV4-2 to TRBJ2-7; D gene uncertain. CDR3 size: 16 residues. CDR1 LGHNA and CDR2 YNFKEQ come from the germline V gene. V gave up 0 bases and J gave up 6 bases, with 18 bases separating them.

The rearrangement links TRBV11-2 to TRBJ2-7; TRBD2 aligns across 11 bases. The CDR3 loop spans 17 amino acids. J was trimmed by 4 bases and V by 5 bases; bases with no gene match: 13. CDR1 is SGHAT and CDR2 is FQNNGV in the germline V gene. The CDR3 DNA is TGTGCCAGCAGCCGCGAACATCCGGGACTAGCGGTGTACGAGCAGTACTTC. Its protein is CASSREHPGLAVYEQYF. Combining the CDR3 with reference TRBV11-2 and TRBJ2-7 gives the whole variable domain EAGVAQSPRYKIIEKRQSVAFWCNPISGHATLYWYQQILGQGPKLLIQFQNNGVVDDSQLPKDRFSAERLKGVDSTLKIQPAKLEDSAVYLCASSREHPGLAVYEQYFGPGTRLTVT.

This chain connects TRBV15 to TRBJ1-5, with 7 bases aligning to TRBD1. Germline assignment: CDR1 LNHNV and CDR2 YYDKDF (reference sequence). The V and J ends lost 5 bases and 0 bases, in that order; junction bases with no gene match: 16. This CDR3 region has 19 residues. The CDR3 region has the DNA TGTGCCACCAGCCCCCCGCAGGGGAGGGACAGAGTTAGCAATCAGCCCCAGCATTTT. It encodes CATSPPQGRDRVSNQPQHF.

DNA for the CDR3: TGTGCCAGCAGCTTGGCCAGCTCATATGGCTACACCTTC. It translates to CASSLASSYGYTF. The chain recombines TRBV5-6 with TRBJ1-2; D is unresolved. CDR3 length equals 13 residues. Trimming removed 0 bases at V and 5 bases at J, with 8 bases between. The germline V gene has CDR1 SGHDT and CDR2 YYEEEE.

The V gene is TRBV7-7, the J gene TRBJ2-1, with D unclear. The V and J ends lost 4 bases and 8 bases respectively, with 12 bases between them. In germline, CDR1 is SSHAT, CDR2 FNYEAQ (reference sequence). The CDR3 runs 13 residues. CDR3 in DNA: TGTGCCAGCAGCTCAGCTAGGTGGGATGAGCAGTTCTTC. Translated: CASSSARWDEQFF.

This chain uses TRBV10-2 with TRBJ1-1; possibly TRBD1 for D (5 bases). Looked up from germline, CDR1 is WSHSY and CDR2 is SAAADI. Trimming took off 4 bases at V and 0 bases at J, with 12 bases between the two ends. This CDR3 region has 15 residues. The CDR3 sequence is CASSVSGGMNTEAFF. The DNA of the CDR3 is TGCGCCAGCAGTGTCTCGGGGGGGATGAACACTGAAGCTTTCTTT.

The CDR3 DNA sequence: TGTGCCAGCAGCTTAGGAGGGACAGGGGAGTCATCCTACGAGCAGTACTTC. Translating it yields CASSLGGTGESSYEQYF. The chain couples TRBV13 to TRBJ2-5; 10 bases fit TRBD1. The J call may not be correct, given that the DNA end is closer to TRBJ2-7. The V gene's germline CDR1 is PRHDT and CDR2 FYEKMQ (reference sequence). CDR3 size: 17 residues.

The chain has TRBV6-4 and TRBJ2-7; D might be TRBD2 (6 bases). Germline CDR1 reads MRHNA; CDR2 reads SNTAGT. The V gene lost 3 bases and the J gene lost 7 bases, with 16 bases spanning the gap. The CDR3 length is 14 residues. The CDR3 DNA follows: TGTGCCAGCAGTGAACTAGCTTTTTATGGGGAGCAGTACTTC. This sequence encodes CASSELAFYGEQYF.